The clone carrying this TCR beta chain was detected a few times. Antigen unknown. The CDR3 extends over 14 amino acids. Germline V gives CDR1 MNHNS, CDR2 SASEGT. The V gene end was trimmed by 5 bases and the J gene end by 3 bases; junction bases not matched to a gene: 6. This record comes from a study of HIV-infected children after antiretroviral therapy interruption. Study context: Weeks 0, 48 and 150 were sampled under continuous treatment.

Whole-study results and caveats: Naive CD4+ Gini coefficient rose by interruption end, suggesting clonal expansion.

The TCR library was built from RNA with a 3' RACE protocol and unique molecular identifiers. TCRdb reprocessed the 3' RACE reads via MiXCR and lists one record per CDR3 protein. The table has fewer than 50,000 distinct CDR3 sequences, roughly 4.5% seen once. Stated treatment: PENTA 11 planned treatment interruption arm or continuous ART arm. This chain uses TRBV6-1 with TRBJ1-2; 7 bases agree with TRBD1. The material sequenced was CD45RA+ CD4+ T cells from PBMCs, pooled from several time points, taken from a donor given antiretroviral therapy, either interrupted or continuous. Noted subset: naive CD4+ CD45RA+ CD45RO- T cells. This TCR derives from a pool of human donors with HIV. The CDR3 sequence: CASSRQGLDYGYTF. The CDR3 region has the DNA TGTGCCAGCAGTAGACAGGGTTTGGACTATGGCTACACCTTC.